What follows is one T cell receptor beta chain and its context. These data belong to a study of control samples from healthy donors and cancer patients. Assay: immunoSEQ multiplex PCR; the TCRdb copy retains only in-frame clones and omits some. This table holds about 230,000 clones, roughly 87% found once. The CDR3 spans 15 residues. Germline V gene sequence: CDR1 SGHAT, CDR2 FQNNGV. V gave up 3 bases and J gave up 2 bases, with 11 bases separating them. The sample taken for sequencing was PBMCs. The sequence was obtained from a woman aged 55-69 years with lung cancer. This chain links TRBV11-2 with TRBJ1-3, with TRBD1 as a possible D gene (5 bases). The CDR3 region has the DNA TGTGCCAGCAGCTTGATTGGGACTGCTGGAAACACCATATATTTT. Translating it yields CASSLIGTAGNTIYF.